The entry that follows covers one TCR beta chain sequence. Its binding antigen is unknown. The record has no base qualities; no much larger clone is one base away. The sample comes from a study of cytotoxic CD8 clonotypes in ibrutinib-treated CLL (dated by TCRdb to the early 2020s). In terms of the full investigation: The cohort was composed of 10 to 11 relapsed/refractory and approximately 16 treatment-naive patients; IGHV unmutated status was identified in 17 patients. Of the 90 or so participants in the trial, 25 to 30 had longitudinal samples available. Responses were partial in roughly 25 patients and complete in 2; after median approximately 69 months follow-up, some 15 stayed in remission and about twelve progressed. Samples averaged around 280,000 productive templates and around 91,000 productive rearrangements. The response samples were drawn at a median of approximately twelve months into treatment, with a range of about 6 to 40 months. Patients were still on ibrutinib when every remission and progressive disease sample was collected. Cryopreserved peripheral blood mononuclear cells were obtained prior to treatment, at the time of response, and at either disease progression or sustained remission.

The germline V end is reduced by 4 bases and the J end by 2 bases; junction bases left unmatched: 5. The germline V gene encodes CDR1 SGHRS and CDR2 YFSETQ. From the cysteine up to the phenylalanine, the CDR3 has a length of 14 residues. Only CDR3 DNA is held: 42 bases, read in frame from base 1. The goal of deep resolution MiSeq sequencing was a depth between 1 in 1 million and 1 in 200,000 T cells, and coverage averaged 10x per clonotype. The immunoSEQ hsTCRB Kit was used to generate the TCR beta libraries. For the original study's pipeline: The data were analyzed with ImmunoSEQ Analyzer and ImmunoSEQ Data Assistant, and V, D and J gene assignments followed IMGT definitions. Clonality, which ranges from 0 to 1, was calculated by subtracting the normalized Shannon entropy of productive rearrangement frequencies from one. Only overrepresented clonotypes making up at least 0.05% of the repertoire of each patient were included in the public clonotype analysis. About twelve age-matched healthy donor repertoires from immuneACCESS were used as controls for clonality. The source is immuneACCESS, and TCRdb retained only in-frame sequences with V and J called. Part of the clones is not carried over; for the studies checked, unresolved V genes explain less than half of this, and the remainder is unexplained. V, J and clone size derive from that table, while D and trimming were established from the DNA sequence. This sample is represented by some 140,000 clones; around 84% of them were singletons. The leading ten clones occupy 2.5% to 3.5% of the sample.

Per the publication, the time point label means: roughly 2 years on ibrutinib. For TCR beta library preparation, roughly 2 micrograms of genomic DNA were extracted from the cryopreserved PBMCs. High-throughput TCR beta sequencing was performed on longitudinal blood samples from CLL patients receiving ibrutinib monotherapy. The patients were enrolled in a single-center, open-label phase 2 trial of ibrutinib monotherapy. Study-level results and caveats: Clonality rose at ibrutinib response, remained stable during sustained remission, and dropped back toward baseline at progression. Public clonotypes were rare and either shrank or stayed stable during treatment, and the rise in clonality at ibrutinib response reflected expansion of private clonotypes. Baseline clonality exceeded that of age-matched healthy donors and correlated strongly with circulating CD8+ T-cell counts. Sampling times were not matched between patients in sustained remission and patients whose disease was progressing, and lymph node repertoires were not examined.

The sample here was PBMCs, taken after 24 months of ibrutinib treatment. The rearranged segments are TRBV5-1 and TRBJ1-2, and TRBD1 aligns with 7 junction nucleotides. The sequence was collected from a human donor with chronic lymphocytic leukemia. CDR3 sequence: CASSQMTGNYGYTF. The sequence in DNA is TGCGCCAGCAGCCAAATGACAGGGAACTATGGCTACACCTTC. When the CDR3 is completed using the reference TRBV5-1 and TRBJ1-2 genes on either side, the full variable domain is KAGVTQTPRYLIKTRGQQVTLSCSPISGHRSVSWYQQTPGQGLQFLFEYFSETQRNKGNFPGRFSGRQFSNSRSEMNVSTLELGDSALYLCASSQMTGNYGYTFGSGTRLTVV.